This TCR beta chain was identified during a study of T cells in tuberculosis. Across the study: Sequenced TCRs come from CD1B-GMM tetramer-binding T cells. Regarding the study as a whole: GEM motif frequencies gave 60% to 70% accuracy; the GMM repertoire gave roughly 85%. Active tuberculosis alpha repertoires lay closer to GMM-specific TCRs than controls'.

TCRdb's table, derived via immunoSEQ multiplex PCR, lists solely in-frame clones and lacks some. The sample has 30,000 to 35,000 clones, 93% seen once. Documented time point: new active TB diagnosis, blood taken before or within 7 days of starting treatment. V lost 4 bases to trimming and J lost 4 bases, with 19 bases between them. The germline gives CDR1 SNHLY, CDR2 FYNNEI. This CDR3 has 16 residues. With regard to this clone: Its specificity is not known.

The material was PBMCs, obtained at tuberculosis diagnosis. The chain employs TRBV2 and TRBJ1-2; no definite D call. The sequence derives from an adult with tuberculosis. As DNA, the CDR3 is TGTGCCAGCAGTGCCCGGAACAGTCTAACCTCCTATGGCTACACCTTC. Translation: CASSARNSLTSYGYTF.